Below, one TCR beta chain is given with its context. Sequencing was performed with immunoSEQ multiplex PCR; in TCRdb, only in-frame clones are kept and a portion is missing. The data hold roughly 250,000 clones, with about 87% observed a single time. This sample stems from a study of blood T cell repertoires in COVID-19. In the study overall: Sources were T cells, B-cell-depleted T cells, or PBMCs; the material itself was cDNA or gDNA.

J gave up 5 bases and V 3 bases, and 5 bases lay outside the gene matches. Germline CDR1 MGHRA, CDR2 YSYEKL. CDR3 length equals 15 residues. Study members were between roughly 18 and 100 years old and lived in 20 to 25 US regions. V is TRBV4-1 and J is TRBJ2-1; 9 bases match TRBD1. The clonotype was recovered from a man aged 50-59 years who had been exposed to COVID-19. Material: PBMCs or T cells enriched from blood (not recorded which). The CDR3 sequence: CASSHTGQGNNEQFF. The CDR3, as DNA: TGCGCCAGCAGCCACACGGGACAGGGAAACAATGAGCAGTTCTTC.